The clone carrying this T cell receptor (beta chain) appeared a few times. Antigen unknown. V lost 4 bases and J lost 4, with 10 bases in between. Germline V gene lookup returns CDR1 SNHLY and CDR2 FYNNEI. The CDR3 totals 13 residues. The data are from a study of T-cell reconstitution after alpha-beta-depleted transplantation in children. Study-level findings and limits: As was reported, about two months after transplant, alpha-beta T cells came from several hundred expanded graft clones.

Preparation of the TCRbeta library was carried out with unique molecular identifiers. TCRdb itself ran the PCR reads through MiXCR, one entry per CDR3 protein. The table lists some 76,000 distinct CDR3 sequences, 11% of them singletons. The chain joins TRBV2 to TRBJ1-1, with D perhaps TRBD1 (5 bases). This TCR derives from a boy aged 5 to 17 with acute myeloid leukemia, due to receive a stem cell transplant. Source: PBMCs, taken before TCRalphabeta/CD19-depleted stem cell transplant. CDR3 in DNA: TGTGCCAGCAGTGGGGGGGTTGGCACTGAAGCTTTCTTT. Protein sequence: CASSGGVGTEAFF.